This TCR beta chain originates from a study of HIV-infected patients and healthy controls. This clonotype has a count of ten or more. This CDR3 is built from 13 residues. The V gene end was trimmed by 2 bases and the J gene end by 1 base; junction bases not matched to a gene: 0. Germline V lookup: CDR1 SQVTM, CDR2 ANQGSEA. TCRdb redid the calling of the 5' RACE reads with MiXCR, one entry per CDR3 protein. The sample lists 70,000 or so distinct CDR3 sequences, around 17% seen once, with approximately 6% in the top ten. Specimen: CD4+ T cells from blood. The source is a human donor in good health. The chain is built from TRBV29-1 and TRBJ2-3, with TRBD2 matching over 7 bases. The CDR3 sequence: CSVETSGTDTQYF. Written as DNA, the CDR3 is TGCAGCGTTGAAACTAGCGGCACAGATACGCAGTATTTT.